Listed here are 13 T cell receptor beta chains from one sample, sequenced in a study of blood T cell repertoires in COVID-19. Method: immunoSEQ multiplex PCR; TCRdb's copy keeps in-frame clones and lacks some. There are about 160,000 clones in the sample; about 85% occur only once, and roughly 13% lies in the top ten. Material: peripheral blood. The receptors were sampled from a man between 65 and 85 years old who had recovered from COVID-19.

The V call is TRBV28, the J call TRBJ1-1; D possibly corresponds to TRBD1 (5 bases). The CDR3 is made up of 15 amino acids. Germline V lookup: CDR1 MDHEN, CDR2 SYDVKM. V was cut by 1 base and J by 4 bases, with 13 bases left in between. The CDR3 reads CASSLFPGYRTEAFF. The DNA for the CDR3 is TGTGCCAGCAGTTTATTCCCAGGGTACCGCACTGAAGCTTTCTTT.

The J gene is TRBJ1-6, the V gene TRBV5-4; the D gene is possibly TRBD1 (5 bases). The CDR3 is 13 amino acids. The germline V gene has CDR1 SGHNT and CDR2 YYREEE (reference sequence). The germline V and J ends were trimmed by 0 bases and 7 bases, with 5 bases remaining between them. The CDR3 is CASSLGQNSPLHF. For the CDR3, the DNA is TGTGCCAGCAGCTTGGGACAGAATTCACCCCTCCACTTT.

The table lists this clone with a count of one. This chain's CDR3 is CASRVGRVDTIYF. CDR3 nucleotide sequence: TGTGCCAGCCGAGTCGGCAGGGTAGACACCATATATTTT. The chain uses TRBV12-3 or TRBV12-4 and TRBJ1-3; TRBD1 might be the D (5 bases). The CDR3 covers 13 residues. Trimming stripped 8 bases from V and 8 bases from J, with 16 bases between.

The chain joins TRBV6-5 to TRBJ2-7, with 9 positions matching TRBD2. Germline CDR1 MNHEY, CDR2 SVGAGI. The CDR3 has 13 amino acids. V shed 11 bases and J 3 bases; nucleotides not matched to a gene: 8. The CDR3 is CAVVRAGGYEQYF. Written as DNA, the CDR3 is TGTGCCGTCGTAAGAGCGGGGGGCTACGAGCAGTACTTC.

The V and J genes are TRBV6-5 and TRBJ1-2; 7 bases line up with TRBD1. V gave up 7 bases and J gave up 7 bases; unmatched junction bases: 9. This CDR3 is built from 13 residues. Per germline, CDR1 MNHEY and CDR2 SVGAGI. CDR3 amino acids: CASKLDRRAGYTF. For the CDR3, the DNA is TGTGCCAGCAAATTGGACAGGAGGGCTGGCTACACCTTC.

The chain joins TRBV6-2 or TRBV6-3 to TRBJ2-1; TRBD2 might be the D (6 bases). Deletions cut 6 bases from V and 9 bases from J, with 21 bases between. CDR1 MNHEY and CDR2 SVGEGT come from the germline V gene. The CDR3 length is 15 residues. The CDR3 nucleotides are TGTGCCAGCAGCCTTAGGGGTTCGGGAGTAACTGAGCAGTTCTTC. The encoded protein is CASSLRGSGVTEQFF.

The chain is built from TRBV29-1 and TRBJ2-3; 12 positions match TRBD2. Unmatched junction bases numbered 7, after V lost 7 bases and J lost 2 bases. The CDR3 sequence is 15 residues long. Germline V gene sequence: CDR1 SQVTM, CDR2 ANQGSEA. The CDR3 here is CSGDGLAGHTDTQYF. DNA of the CDR3: TGCAGCGGTGACGGACTAGCGGGGCACACAGATACGCAGTATTTT.

The genes are TRBV5-4 and TRBJ2-7, with D perhaps TRBD1 (6 bases). Germline assignment: CDR1 SGHNT and CDR2 YYREEE (reference sequence). The CDR3 runs 15 residues. V was clipped by 5 bases and J by 5 bases, with 20 bases between them. CDR3: CASRYRQEDLDEQYF. CDR3 DNA: TGTGCCAGCAGGTACCGACAGGAGGACCTCGACGAGCAGTACTTC.

The chain employs TRBV2 and TRBJ2-6, with D perhaps matching TRBD2 (6 bases). CDR1 is SNHLY and CDR2 is FYNNEI in the germline V gene. V lost 10 bases and J 0 bases, leaving 16 bases between the germline ends. The CDR3 totals 16 residues. CDR3 nucleotide sequence: TGTGCCACCATCCGGGACTGGGGCTCTGGGGCCAACGTCCTGACTTTC. Residues: CATIRDWGSGANVLTF. The whole variable domain, filled in from reference TRBV2 and TRBJ2-6, reads EPEVTQTPSHQVTQMGQEVILRCVPISNHLYFYWYRQILGQKVEFLVSFYNNEISEKSEIFDDQFSVERPDGSNFTLKIRSTKLEDSAMYFCATIRDWGSGANVLTFGAGSRLTVL.

The V gene is TRBV29-1, the J gene TRBJ2-3; tentatively, D is TRBD2 (6 bases). CDR1 SQVTM and CDR2 ANQGSEA come from the germline V gene. There are 14 residues in the CDR3. The V end was cut by 0 bases, the J end by 3 bases, with 10 bases between. The CDR3: CSVEDLAGTDTQYF. CDR3 bases: TGCAGCGTTGAAGATCTGGCGGGGACAGATACGCAGTATTTT.

This clone has more than one count but fewer than ten. The chain has TRBV7-9 and TRBJ2-5, with D possibly TRBD2 on 6 matching bases. V was clipped by 5 bases and J by 7 bases, with 17 bases between them. The CDR3 has 14 amino acids. The germline V gene encodes CDR1 SEHNR and CDR2 FQNEAQ (reference sequence). In nucleotides, the CDR3 is TGTGCCAGCAGCCCCCCCGGTACCGGGGGGACCCAGTACTTC. Translating gives CASSPPGTGGTQYF.

The chain has TRBV9 and TRBJ2-1; D might be TRBD2 (6 bases). There are 15 residues in the CDR3. Germline V gene lookup returns CDR1 SGDLS and CDR2 YYNGEE. V was clipped by 0 bases and J by 10 bases, with 17 bases between them. The chain's CDR3 is CASSVAEGSGTEQFF. The CDR3 coding sequence is TGTGCCAGCAGCGTAGCTGAAGGTAGCGGCACGGAGCAGTTCTTC.

This clone was picked up a small number of times. The gene calls are TRBV28 and TRBJ1-2, with TRBD1 matching 7 bases. V trimming: 8 bases; J trimming: 0 bases; junction bases outside the gene matches: 6. From germline, CDR1 is MDHEN and CDR2 SYDVKM. The length of the CDR3 is 14 residues. CDR3 in DNA: TGTGCCAGCCGACAGGGTGGGTCTAACTATGGCTACACCTTC. As protein: CASRQGGSNYGYTF.